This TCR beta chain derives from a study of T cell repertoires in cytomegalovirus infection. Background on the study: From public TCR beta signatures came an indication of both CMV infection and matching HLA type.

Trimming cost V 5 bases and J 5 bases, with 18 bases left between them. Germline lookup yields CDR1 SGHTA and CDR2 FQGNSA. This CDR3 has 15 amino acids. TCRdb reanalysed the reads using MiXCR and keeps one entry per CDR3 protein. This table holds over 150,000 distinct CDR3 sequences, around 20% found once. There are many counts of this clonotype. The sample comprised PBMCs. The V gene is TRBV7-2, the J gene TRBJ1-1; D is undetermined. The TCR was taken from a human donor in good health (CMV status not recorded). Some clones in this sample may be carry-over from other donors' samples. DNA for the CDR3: TGTGCCAGCAGCCCTAAAAGGGATTGGGGAACTGAAGCTTTCTTT. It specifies CASSPKRDWGTEAFF.